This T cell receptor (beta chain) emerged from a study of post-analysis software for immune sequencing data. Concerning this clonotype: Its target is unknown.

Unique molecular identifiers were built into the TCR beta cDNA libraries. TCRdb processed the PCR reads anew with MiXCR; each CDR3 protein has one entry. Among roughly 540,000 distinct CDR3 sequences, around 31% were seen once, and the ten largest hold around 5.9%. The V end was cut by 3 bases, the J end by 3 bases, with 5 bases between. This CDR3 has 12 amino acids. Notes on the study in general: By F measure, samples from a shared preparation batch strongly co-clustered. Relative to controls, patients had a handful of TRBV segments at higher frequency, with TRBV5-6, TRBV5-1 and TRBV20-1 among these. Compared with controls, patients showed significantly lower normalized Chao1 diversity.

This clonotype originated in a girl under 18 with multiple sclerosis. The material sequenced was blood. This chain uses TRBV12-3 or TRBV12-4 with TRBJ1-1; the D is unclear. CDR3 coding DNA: TGTGCCAGCAGTTTGCGTTACACTGAAGCTTTCTTT. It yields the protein CASSLRYTEAFF.